This T cell receptor beta chain was recorded in a study of tumor and adjacent non-tumor tissue in lung cancer. Study-level findings and limits: Compared with tumor, normal lung showed significantly lower TCR diversity.

This sample's RNA came from whole unsorted tissue. Three rounds of nested PCR, following a modified ARM-PCR protocol, produced the TCRbeta library. TCRdb re-analysed the multiplex PCR reads in MiXCR, keeping a single row per CDR3 protein. The repertoire holds around 70,000 distinct CDR3 sequences, with around four fifths as singletons. Germline loops: CDR1 SQVTM, CDR2 ANQGSEA. CDR3 length: 12 residues. On this clonotype: Antigen unknown. The junction shows a germline mismatch at one end, possibly a read error.

Source material: lung tumor tissue. The V and J genes are TRBV29-1 and TRBJ2-1; D possibly corresponds to TRBD2 (6 bases). This receptor was obtained from a man in his fifties or sixties with non-small cell lung cancer. In nucleotides, the CDR3 is TGCAGCGGGGGAGGAGCTCACAATGAGCAGTTATTC. Translated, it gives CSGGGAHNEQLF.